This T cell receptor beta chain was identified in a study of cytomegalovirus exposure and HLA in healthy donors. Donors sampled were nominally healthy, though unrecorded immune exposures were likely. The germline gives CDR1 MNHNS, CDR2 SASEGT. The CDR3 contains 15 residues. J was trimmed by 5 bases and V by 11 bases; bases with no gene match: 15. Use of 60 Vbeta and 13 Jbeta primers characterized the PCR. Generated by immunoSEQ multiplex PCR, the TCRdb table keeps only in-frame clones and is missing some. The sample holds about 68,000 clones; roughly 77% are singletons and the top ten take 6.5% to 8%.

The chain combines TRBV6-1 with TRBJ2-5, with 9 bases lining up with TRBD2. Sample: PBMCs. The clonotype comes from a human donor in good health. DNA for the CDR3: TGTGCCTCCCTAAGGGGGGCTAGCGGGGCCGAGACCCAGTACTTC. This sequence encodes CASLRGASGAETQYF.